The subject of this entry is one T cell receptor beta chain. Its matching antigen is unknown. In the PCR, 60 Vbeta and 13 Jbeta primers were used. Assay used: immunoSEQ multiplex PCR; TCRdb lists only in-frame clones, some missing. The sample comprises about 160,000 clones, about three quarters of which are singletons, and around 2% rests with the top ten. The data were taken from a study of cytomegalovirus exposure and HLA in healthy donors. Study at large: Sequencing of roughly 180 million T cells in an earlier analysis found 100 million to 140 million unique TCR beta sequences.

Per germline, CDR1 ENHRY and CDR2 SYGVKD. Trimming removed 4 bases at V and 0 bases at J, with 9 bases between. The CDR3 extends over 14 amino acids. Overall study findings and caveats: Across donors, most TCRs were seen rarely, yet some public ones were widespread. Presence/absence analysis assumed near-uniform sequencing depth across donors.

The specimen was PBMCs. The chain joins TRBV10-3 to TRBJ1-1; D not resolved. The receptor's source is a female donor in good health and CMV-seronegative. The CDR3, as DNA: TGTGCCATCAGTGTGACGGAGATGAACACTGAAGCTTTCTTT. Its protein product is CAISVTEMNTEAFF.